A single sample is the source of the 12 T cell receptor beta chains below, sequenced in a study of cytomegalovirus exposure and HLA in healthy donors. The table came from immunoSEQ multiplex PCR; TCRdb's copy has only in-frame clones and leaves some out. This repertoire shows about 330,000 clones, roughly 89% found once; its top ten account for about 0.91%. Sequencing input: PBMCs. All receptors come from a woman between 18 and 30 years old in good health and CMV-seronegative.

The chain carries TRBV5-1 and TRBJ2-5; D not resolved. CDR3 length: 15 residues. CDR1 and CDR2 from the germline V gene are SGHRS and YFSETQ. The V end was cut by 0 bases, the J end by 2 bases, with 11 bases between. The DNA of the CDR3 is TGCGCCAGCAGCTTGGCCGAGATATCTCAAGAGACCCAGTACTTC. Encoded protein: CASSLAEISQETQYF.

In this sample, this clone turned up a few times. This sequence joins TRBV6-5 and TRBJ1-4, with TRBD1 matching 8 bases. V lost 5 bases, J lost 8 bases, and 4 bases stayed unmatched. The CDR3 runs to 13 residues. Per germline, CDR1 MNHEY and CDR2 SVGAGI. The CDR3 DNA sequence: TGTGCCAGCAGTCGGGACAGGCGGGAAAAACTGTTTTTT. This encodes CASSRDRREKLFF.

This chain joins TRBV19 and TRBJ2-7; 7 bases match TRBD1. CDR3 length equals 14 residues. Losses at the gene ends were 5 bases for V and 2 bases for J; bases not matched to a gene: 6. Germline-derived CDR1 and CDR2 are LNHDA and SQIVND (reference sequence). The CDR3 reads CASSQGRGTYEQYF. The CDR3 DNA reads as TGTGCCAGTAGTCAGGGCAGGGGGACCTACGAGCAGTACTTC.

A word on this clone: Compared with germline, one end of the junction differs, possibly owing to a read error. The rearrangement uses TRBV13 and TRBJ2-5; D unresolved. The CDR3 has 12 residues. CDR1 is PRHDT, CDR2 FYEKMQ, per germline (reference sequence). The CDR3 coding sequence is TGTGCCAGCAGCTTGCCCCCAGGCGCGTTGGACTTC. Translation gives CASSLPPGALDF. Variable domain in full (rest from reference TRBV13 and TRBJ2-5): AAGVIQSPRHLIKEKRETATLKCYPIPRHDTVYWYQQGPGQDPQFLISFYEKMQSDKGSIPDRFSAQQFSDYHSELNMSSLELGDSALYFCASSLPPGALDFGPGTRLLVL.

J is TRBJ1-2 and V is TRBV7-8; the D gene is possibly TRBD1 (6 bases). CDR1 is SGHVS and CDR2 is FQNEAQ in the germline V gene. The CDR3 is 17 amino acids. Trimming pared 1 base from V and 4 bases from J, leaving 19 bases between. Written as DNA, the CDR3 is TGTGCCAGCAGCTTAGTACAGGGCCACTTTGGTACCTATGGCTACACCTTC. It is translated as CASSLVQGHFGTYGYTF.

This chain joins TRBV21-1 and TRBJ2-3; the table gives TRBD2 as D, unverified against the DNA. TRBV21-1 counts as a pseudogene. The CDR3 contains 14 residues. CDR3 nucleotides: TGTGCCGGAAGGACTAGCGGGGGCCCAGATACGCAGTATTTT. It encodes CAGRTSGGPDTQYF.

The V and J genes are TRBV7-9 and TRBJ2-7; TRBD2 agrees at 11 bases. Trimming cost V 5 bases and J 0 bases; bases outside gene matches: 6. This CDR3 is 16 amino acids long. Per germline, CDR1 SEHNR and CDR2 FQNEAQ (reference sequence). The CDR3 spells CASSQGTSGGSYEQYF. CDR3 nucleotides: TGTGCCAGCAGCCAAGGGACTAGCGGTGGCTCCTACGAGCAGTACTTC.

The chain employs TRBV6-5 and TRBJ1-1; 7 bases are a match to TRBD1. CDR1 is MNHEY, CDR2 SVGAGI, per germline. There are 15 residues in the CDR3. The ends lost 6 bases at V and 4 bases at J; junction bases unmatched: 11. CDR3 amino acids: CASSQAGGLGTEAFF. The DNA for the CDR3 is TGTGCCAGCAGCCAAGCAGGGGGTTTGGGCACTGAAGCTTTCTTT.

The chain links TRBV13 to TRBJ2-7; 9 positions agree with TRBD1. The CDR3 consists of 16 residues. Germline V gene data show CDR1 as PRHDT and CDR2 as FYEKMQ (reference sequence). V lost 5 bases, J lost 4 bases, and 12 bases stayed unmatched. The CDR3 region is CASSPHGPTGGYEQYF. The CDR3 nucleotides read TGTGCCAGCAGCCCCCACGGCCCGACAGGGGGGTACGAGCAGTACTTC.

This rearrangement joins TRBV19 to TRBJ2-7, with 12 bases aligning to TRBD1. V gave up 3 bases and J gave up 6 bases; unmatched junction bases: 6. The CDR3 has 15 residues. CDR1 is LNHDA and CDR2 is SQIVND in the germline V gene (reference sequence). CDR3 nucleotides: TGTGCCAGTAGTATTAAGGGACAGGGGGCCTTCGAGCAGTACTTC. Translated, it gives CASSIKGQGAFEQYF.

This clone has ten or more counts. The rearrangement links TRBV25-1 to TRBJ1-2; 7 bases map to TRBD1. Germline values: CDR1 MGHDK, CDR2 SYGVNS. Losses at the gene ends were 5 bases for V and 7 bases for J; bases not matched to a gene: 10. The CDR3 contains 14 residues. The CDR3 reads CASSTLQGMGGYTF. The CDR3 DNA reads as TGTGCCAGCAGTACCCTACAGGGGATGGGTGGCTACACCTTC.

In its sample, this clone was seen once. The gene calls are TRBV19 and TRBJ1-5; 11 bases map to TRBD1. The CDR3 has 15 residues. Germline assignment: CDR1 LNHDA and CDR2 SQIVND (reference sequence). V lost 5 bases to trimming and J lost 6 bases; unmatched junction nucleotides: 6. The CDR3 protein is CASSRGQGGTQPQHF. CDR3 nucleotides: TGTGCCAGTAGTCGGGGACAGGGGGGCACTCAGCCCCAGCATTTT.